Listed below are T cell receptor beta chains from one sample, sequenced in a study of beta chain features in type 1 diabetes. The repertoire was sequenced with immunoSEQ multiplex PCR; TCRdb's copy has only in-frame clones and lacks some. Among roughly 610,000 clones listed, around 15% were seen once. Input material: naive CD4+ T cells from blood. The source of these receptors is a man younger than 35 in good health. The CDR3 runs from the conserved cysteine through the conserved F or W. Each record gives: V gene, J gene, D gene, clone size, CDR3 DNA, CDR3 protein. The D gene is left open where the match is weak. Expanded clones get a size class; other rows say once, few or many, or leave the size out.

TRBV29-1	TRBJ1-1	-	-	TGCAGCGTTGCCCAAACCAGCACTGAAGCTTTCTTT	CSVAQTSTEAFF
TRBV6-1	TRBJ1-2	-	-	TGTGCCAGCAGTGAAGGTCGGAAATCTGGCTACACCTTC	CASSEGRKSGYTF
TRBV7-7	TRBJ2-7	-	-	TGTGCCAGCAGCTTAGAGGGGACCCTAACTCGTCAGTACTTC	CASSLEGTLTRQYF
TRBV28	TRBJ2-7	-	-	TGTGCCAGCACCGCAGGGTACGGGGAGCAGTACTTC	CASTAGYGEQYF
TRBV4-2	TRBJ2-2	TRBD1	-	TGTGCCAGCAGCCCTTGGGACAGGGCAATGGAGCTGTTTTTT	CASSPWDRAMELFF
TRBV7-2	TRBJ2-3	-	-	TGTGCCAGCAGCCCAAGGTGGCAGAACACAGATACGCAGTATTTT	CASSPRWQNTDTQYF
TRBV7-3	TRBJ2-2	-	-	TGTGCCAGCAGTCAAAGCACCGGGGAGCTGTTTTTT	CASSQSTGELFF
TRBV15	TRBJ2-5	TRBD2	-	TGTGCCACCAGCAAACAACTAGCGGGCTTCCAAGAGACCCAGTACTTC	CATSKQLAGFQETQYF
TRBV15	TRBJ1-5	-	-	TGTGCCACCAGCAGACCCCCTGGGGGCAATCAGCCCCAGCATTTT	CATSRPPGGNQPQHF
TRBV15	TRBJ2-4	-	few	TGTGCCACCAATGCGGACCTAGCCAAAAACATTCAGTACTTC	CATNADLAKNIQYF
TRBV30	TRBJ2-7	-	few	TGTGCCTGGAGTCCTTACTACTACGAGCAGTACTTC	CAWSPYYYEQYF
TRBV28	TRBJ1-2	-	few	TGTGCCAGCAGCCCAACCGGACGCTTGAGGACTTATGGCTACACCTTC	CASSPTGRLRTYGYTF
TRBV18	TRBJ1-1	-	-	TGTGCCAGCTCACCGAACCCCAACACTGAAGCTTTCTTT	CASSPNPNTEAFF
TRBV29-1	TRBJ2-3	-	-	TGCAGCGTTAGTGAAGGTACAGATACGCAGTATTTT	CSVSEGTDTQYF
TRBV2	TRBJ2-7	TRBD2	-	TGTGCCAGCAGTGGAGGTAGCGGGAGACAAAGCTCCTACGAGCAGTACTTC	CASSGGSGRQSSYEQYF
TRBV27	TRBJ1-1	-	few	TGTGCCAGCAGTTTAAAGATGCAGACTGAAGCTTTCTTT	CASSLKMQTEAFF
TRBV18	TRBJ1-2	-	few	TGTGCCAGCTCACTCGACAGGACAGTAGACGGTGGCTACACCTTC	CASSLDRTVDGGYTF
TRBV5-1	TRBJ2-5	-	few	TGCGCCAGCAGCTTCGCTAGCCAAGAGACCCAGTACTTC	CASSFASQETQYF
TRBV11-2	TRBJ2-1	TRBD1	-	TGTGCCAGCAGCCCGGACAGGGTAGGCCCCTACAATGAGCAGTTCTTC	CASSPDRVGPYNEQFF
TRBV5-4	TRBJ2-1	TRBD2	few	TGTGCCAGCAGCTTTGAGCGGGGGAGCTCCTACAATGAGCAGTTCTTC	CASSFERGSSYNEQFF
TRBV9	TRBJ2-5	TRBD2	few	TGTGCCAGCAGCGTGGCGGTACGGGGGGGAGAGACCCAGTACTTC	CASSVAVRGGETQYF